The rows below give T cell receptor beta chains drawn from one sample of a study of long-term antiretroviral therapy in people with HIV. TCRdb keeps only in-frame clones here, not all; method: immunoSEQ multiplex PCR. The sample contains some 28,000 clones, 75% to 85% of which appear only once. Here the sequenced sample was unsorted PBMCs, taken 0.3 years after starting antiretroviral therapy. Source of these receptors: a man in his forties with HIV. Each CDR3 is given with its conserved first and last residue. D genes are given only for firm matches. Rows may omit the clone size; those that give it use once, few, many or a size class.

J gene	CDR3 length	V gene	clone size	D gene	CDR3 protein	CDR3 DNA
TRBJ2-7	14	TRBV5-6	.	.	CASSLDGGSYEQYF	TGTGCCAGCAGCCTGGACGGGGGTTCCTACGAGCAGTACTTC
TRBJ2-5	12	TRBV29-1	few	TRBD1	CSAQGAGETQYF	TGCAGCGCACAGGGGGCTGGGGAGACCCAGTACTTC
TRBJ1-1	16	TRBV5-8	.	.	CASSPLDVALDAEAFF	TGTGCCAGCAGCCCGCTAGACGTTGCCTTGGACGCTGAAGCTTTCTTT
TRBJ2-7	16	TRBV19	.	TRBD2	CASSLHPAGGLGEQYF	TGTGCCAGTAGTCTTCATCCAGCGGGAGGGCTCGGAGAGCAGTACTTC
TRBJ2-1	15	TRBV25-1	.	TRBD2	CASSPPRLAGGRQFF	TGTGCCAGCAGTCCACCCCGACTAGCGGGGGGGCGGCAGTTCTTC
TRBJ2-1	13	TRBV5-6	.	TRBD2	CASSFYGGGEQFF	TGTGCCAGCAGCTTCTACGGCGGGGGTGAGCAGTTCTTC
TRBJ2-3	14	TRBV2	.	.	CASSENLNTDTQYF	TGTGCCAGCAGTGAAAACCTAAACACAGATACGCAGTATTTT
TRBJ1-2	13	TRBV10-3	.	TRBD1	CAINGAGGGGYTF	TGTGCCATCAACGGGGCAGGGGGCGGCGGCTACACCTTC
TRBJ2-1	15	TRBV11-2	.	TRBD1	CASSPDRGHAEGQFF	TGTGCCAGCAGCCCGGACAGGGGGCATGCAGAGGGGCAGTTCTTC
TRBJ1-2	14	TRBV28	.	.	CASSLLSGGGGYTF	TGTGCCAGCAGTTTATTATCTGGGGGAGGTGGCTACACCTTC
TRBJ2-5	13	TRBV5-4	.	TRBD1	CASSGQGQETQYF	TGTGCCAGCAGTGGACAGGGCCAAGAGACCCAGTACTTC
TRBJ2-5	15	TRBV28	.	TRBD1	CASNPLGQYQETQYF	TGTGCCAGCAATCCTCTGGGACAGTACCAAGAGACCCAGTACTTC
TRBJ2-7	14	TRBV5-1	.	.	CASSLPSSSYEQYF	TGCGCCAGCAGCCTTCCTAGCAGCTCCTACGAGCAGTACTTC
TRBJ1-1	11	TRBV29-1	.	.	CSVTVYTEAFF	TGCAGCGTGACGGTTTACACTGAAGCTTTCTTT
TRBJ2-3	13	TRBV5-4	.	.	CASSLKGTDTQYF	TGTGCCAGCAGCTTGAAGGGCACAGATACGCAGTATTTT
TRBJ2-1	15	TRBV7-8	.	.	CASSLTASFYNEQFF	TGTGCCAGCAGTTTGACGGCGTCTTTTTACAATGAGCAGTTCTTC
TRBJ2-7	19	TRBV10-3	.	TRBD2	CAISPSGLAGGSTAYEQYF	TGTGCCATCAGTCCTTCCGGACTAGCGGGAGGGTCAACCGCCTACGAGCAGTACTTC
TRBJ1-5	12	TRBV6-1	.	.	CASSEKGQPQHF	TGTGCCAGCAGTGAAAAGGGCCAGCCCCAGCATTTT
TRBJ2-3	14	TRBV15	.	.	CATSTRPGRDTQYF	TGTGCCACCAGCACCCGACCTGGACGAGATACGCAGTATTTT
TRBJ2-3	14	TRBV12-5	.	.	CASGFSLPTDTQYF	TGTGCTAGTGGTTTCTCCTTACCCACAGATACGCAGTATTTT
TRBJ2-7	14	TRBV2	.	.	CASNNIRSTGEQYF	TGTGCCAGCAACAACATACGCTCTACGGGCGAGCAGTACTTC
TRBJ2-7	14	TRBV7-8	.	.	CASSLVGPFYEQYF	TGTGCCAGCAGCTTAGTGGGGCCGTTCTACGAGCAGTACTTC
TRBJ2-3	13	TRBV6-1	.	.	CASSDGVGDTQYF	TGTGCCAGCAGTGATGGGGTCGGAGATACGCAGTATTTT
TRBJ2-3	15	TRBV11-2	.	.	CASSTSGVRTDTQYF	TGTGCCAGCAGCACCTCAGGGGTTAGGACAGATACGCAGTATTTT
TRBJ2-3	15	TRBV5-5	.	TRBD1	CASSPGTGGSDTQYF	TGTGCCAGCAGCCCGGGGACAGGGGGATCCGATACGCAGTATTTT
TRBJ2-5	14	TRBV28	.	TRBD2	CASSLIGGVKTQYF	TGTGCCAGCAGTTTAATCGGGGGGGTGAAGACCCAGTACTTC
TRBJ2-1	15	TRBV2	.	TRBD2	CASRATSVPYNEQFF	TGTGCCAGCAGGGCGACTAGCGTACCCTACAATGAGCAGTTCTTC
TRBJ2-5	13	TRBV2	.	.	CASSEEGGNVQYF	TGTGCCAGCAGTGAAGAGGGCGGCAACGTCCAGTACTTC
TRBJ2-1	11	TRBV29-1	.	TRBD1	CSVRQGSGQFF	TGCAGCGTTAGACAGGGATCTGGGCAGTTCTTC
TRBJ1-2	14	TRBV7-9	.	.	CASSFTGRSYGYTF	TGTGCCAGCAGCTTTACGGGACGTTCCTATGGCTACACCTTC
TRBJ2-1	12	TRBV18	.	.	CASSPGTVEQFF	TGTGCCAGCTCACCCGGGACGGTCGAGCAGTTCTTC
TRBJ2-3	11	TRBV10-3	.	.	CAISARDTQYF	TGTGCCATCAGTGCTAGAGATACGCAGTATTTT
TRBJ2-7	14	TRBV11-3	.	TRBD1	CASSPGTGSYEQYF	TGTGCCAGCAGCCCCGGGACAGGGTCCTACGAGCAGTACTTC
TRBJ2-5	16	TRBV5-4	.	TRBD2	CASSTTSGGRGETQYF	TGTGCCAGCAGCACAACTAGCGGGGGGCGGGGAGAGACCCAGTACTTC
TRBJ2-1	15	TRBV7-7	.	TRBD2	CASSTGLAAGNEQFF	TGTGCTAGCAGCACGGGACTAGCGGCGGGGAATGAGCAGTTCTTC
TRBJ1-2	15	TRBV30	.	.	CAWILRPARYYGYTF	TGTGCCTGGATCCTCCGTCCAGCTCGTTACTATGGCTACACCTTC
TRBJ1-1	13	TRBV7-2	.	.	CASSLNSNTEAFF	TGTGCCAGCAGCCTGAACTCGAACACTGAAGCTTTCTTT
TRBJ1-5	16	TRBV6-6	.	.	CASSLPGAYSNQPQHF	TGTGCCAGCAGTTTACCCGGGGCTTATAGCAATCAGCCCCAGCATTTT
TRBJ2-7	13	TRBV19	.	TRBD1	CASRGDRGHEQYF	TGTGCCAGTAGGGGGGACAGGGGCCACGAGCAGTACTTC
TRBJ2-7	16	TRBV19	once	TRBD2	CASRASGRSLFYEQYF	TGTGCCAGTAGGGCTAGCGGGAGGTCCCTTTTCTACGAGCAGTACTTC
TRBJ1-3	15	TRBV6-5	.	.	CASRESRGSGNTIYF	TGTGCCAGCAGGGAGAGCAGGGGCTCTGGAAACACCATATATTTT